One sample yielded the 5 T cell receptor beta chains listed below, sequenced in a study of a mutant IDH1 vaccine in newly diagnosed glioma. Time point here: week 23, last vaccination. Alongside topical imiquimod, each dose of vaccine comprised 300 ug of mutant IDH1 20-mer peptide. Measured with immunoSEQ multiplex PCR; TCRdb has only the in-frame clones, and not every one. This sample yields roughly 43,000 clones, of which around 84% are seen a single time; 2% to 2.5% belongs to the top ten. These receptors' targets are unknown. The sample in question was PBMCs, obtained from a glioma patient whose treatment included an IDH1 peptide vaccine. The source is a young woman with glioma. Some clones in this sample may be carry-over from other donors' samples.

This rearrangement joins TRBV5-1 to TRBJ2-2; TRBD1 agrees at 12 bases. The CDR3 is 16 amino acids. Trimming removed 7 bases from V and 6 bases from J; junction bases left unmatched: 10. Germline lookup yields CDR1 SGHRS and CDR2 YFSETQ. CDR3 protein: CASWNRDRGRPGELFF. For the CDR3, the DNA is TGCGCCAGCTGGAACAGGGACAGGGGGCGCCCCGGGGAGCTGTTTTTT.

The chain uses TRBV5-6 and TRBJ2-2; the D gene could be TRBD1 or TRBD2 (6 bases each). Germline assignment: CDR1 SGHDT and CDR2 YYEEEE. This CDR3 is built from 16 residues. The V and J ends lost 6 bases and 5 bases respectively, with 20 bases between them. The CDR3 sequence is CASKKNPGAGTGELFF. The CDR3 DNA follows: TGTGCCAGCAAGAAAAATCCGGGGGCAGGAACCGGGGAGCTGTTTTTT.

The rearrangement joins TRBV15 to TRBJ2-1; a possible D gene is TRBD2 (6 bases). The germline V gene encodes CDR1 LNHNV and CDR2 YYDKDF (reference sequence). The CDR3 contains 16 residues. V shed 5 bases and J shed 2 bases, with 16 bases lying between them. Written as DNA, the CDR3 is TGTGCCACCAGCGCGGAGGAGGACTACACCTACAATGAGCAGTTCTTC. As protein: CATSAEEDYTYNEQFF.

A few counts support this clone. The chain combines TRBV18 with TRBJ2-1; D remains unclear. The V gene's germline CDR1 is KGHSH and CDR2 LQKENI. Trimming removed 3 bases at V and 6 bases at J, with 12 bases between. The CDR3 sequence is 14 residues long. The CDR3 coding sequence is TGTGCCAGCTCACCCCCGAAGCTAAGCAATGAGCAGTTCTTC. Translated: CASSPPKLSNEQFF.

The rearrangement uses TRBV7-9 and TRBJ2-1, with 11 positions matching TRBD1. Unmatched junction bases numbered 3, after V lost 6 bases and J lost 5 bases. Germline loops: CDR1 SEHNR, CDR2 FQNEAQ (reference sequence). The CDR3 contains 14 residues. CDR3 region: CASRGQGGNNEQFF. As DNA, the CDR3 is TGTGCCAGCAGGGGACAGGGGGGAAACAATGAGCAGTTCTTC. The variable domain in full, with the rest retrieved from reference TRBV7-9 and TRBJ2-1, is DTGVSQNPRHKITKRGQNVTFRCDPISEHNRLYWYRQTLGQGPEFLTYFQNEAQLEKSRLLSDRFSAERPKGSFSTLEIQRTEQGDSAMYLCASRGQGGNNEQFFGPGTRLTVL.